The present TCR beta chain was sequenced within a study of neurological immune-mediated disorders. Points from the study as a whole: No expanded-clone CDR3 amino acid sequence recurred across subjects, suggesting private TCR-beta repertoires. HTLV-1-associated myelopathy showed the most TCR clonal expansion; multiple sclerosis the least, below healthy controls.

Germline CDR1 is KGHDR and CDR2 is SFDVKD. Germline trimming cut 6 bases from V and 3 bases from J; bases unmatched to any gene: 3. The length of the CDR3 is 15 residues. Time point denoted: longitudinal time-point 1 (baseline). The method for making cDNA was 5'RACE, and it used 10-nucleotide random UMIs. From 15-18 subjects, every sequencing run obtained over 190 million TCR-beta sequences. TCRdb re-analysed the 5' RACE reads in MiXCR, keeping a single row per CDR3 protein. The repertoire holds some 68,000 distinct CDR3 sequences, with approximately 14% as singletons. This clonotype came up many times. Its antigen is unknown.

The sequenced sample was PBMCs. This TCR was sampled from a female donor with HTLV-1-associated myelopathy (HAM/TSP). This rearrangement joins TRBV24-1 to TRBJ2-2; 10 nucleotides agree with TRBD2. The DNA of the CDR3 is TGTGCCACCAGTCATGGGACTAGCGACACCGGGGAGCTGTTTTTT. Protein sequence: CATSHGTSDTGELFF.